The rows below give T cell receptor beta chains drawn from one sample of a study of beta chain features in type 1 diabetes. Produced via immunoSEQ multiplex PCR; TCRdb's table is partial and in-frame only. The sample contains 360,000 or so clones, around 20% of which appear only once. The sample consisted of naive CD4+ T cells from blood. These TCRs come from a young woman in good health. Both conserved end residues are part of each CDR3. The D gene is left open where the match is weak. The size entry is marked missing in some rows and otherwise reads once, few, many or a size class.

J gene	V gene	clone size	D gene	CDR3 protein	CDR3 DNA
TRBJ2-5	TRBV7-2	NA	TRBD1	CASSPGGTGEGETQYF	TGTGCCAGCAGCCCGGGCGGGACAGGGGAAGGAGAGACCCAGTACTTC
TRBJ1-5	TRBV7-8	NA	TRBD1	CASSGGTGPFQPQHF	TGTGCCAGCAGCGGGGGGACAGGGCCTTTTCAGCCCCAGCATTTT
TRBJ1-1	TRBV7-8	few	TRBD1	CASSRTQSTGEQAFF	TGTGCCAGCAGCCGAACTCAATCGACAGGGGAACAAGCTTTCTTT
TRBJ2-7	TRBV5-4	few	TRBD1	CASSSGGQGGIYEQYF	TGTGCCAGCAGCTCCGGCGGACAGGGAGGTATCTACGAGCAGTACTTC
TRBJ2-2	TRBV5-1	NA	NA	CASSGGTTGELFF	TGCGCCAGCAGCGGGGGGACCACCGGGGAGCTGTTTTTT
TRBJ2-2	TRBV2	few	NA	CASSDRWDTGELFF	TGTGCCAGCAGTGACAGGTGGGACACCGGGGAGCTGTTTTTT
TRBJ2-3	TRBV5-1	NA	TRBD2	CASSGTSGTDTQYF	TGCGCCAGCAGCGGGACTAGTGGCACAGATACGCAGTATTTT
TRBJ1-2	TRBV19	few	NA	CASNRRGGNYGYTF	TGTGCCAGTAATCGGCGGGGAGGTAACTATGGCTACACCTTC
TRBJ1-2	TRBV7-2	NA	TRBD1	CASSLDMGQGFGYTF	TGTGCCAGCAGCTTAGACATGGGACAGGGGTTTGGCTACACCTTC
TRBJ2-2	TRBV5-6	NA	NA	CASSGTPNTGELFF	TGTGCCAGCAGCGGGACTCCTAACACCGGGGAGCTGTTTTTT
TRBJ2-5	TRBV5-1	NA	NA	CASRAGASETQYF	TGCGCCAGCAGGGCGGGCGCATCAGAGACCCAGTACTTC
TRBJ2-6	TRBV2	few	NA	CASSTRSGANVLTF	TGTGCCAGCAGTACGAGATCGGGGGCCAACGTCCTGACTTTC
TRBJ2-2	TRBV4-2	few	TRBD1	CASSRDRGRPIGELFF	TGTGCCAGCAGCCGGGACAGGGGGCGCCCGATCGGGGAGCTGTTTTTT
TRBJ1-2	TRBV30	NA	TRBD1	CACRTGRYSANYGYTF	TGTGCCTGCAGGACAGGGCGCTACTCAGCTAACTATGGCTACACCTTC
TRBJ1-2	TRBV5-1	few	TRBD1	CASSFRQGEFDGYTF	TGCGCCAGCAGCTTCCGACAGGGGGAATTTGATGGCTACACCTTC
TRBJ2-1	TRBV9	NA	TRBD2	CASSVGSGRAGEQFF	TGTGCCAGCAGCGTAGGGAGCGGGAGGGCCGGTGAGCAGTTCTTC
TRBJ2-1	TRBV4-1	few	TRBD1	CASSQEQGLEGQFF	TGCGCCAGCAGCCAAGAACAGGGGCTCGAGGGGCAGTTCTTC
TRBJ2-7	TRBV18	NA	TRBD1	CASSRGTGASYEQYF	TGTGCCAGCTCCCGGGGGACAGGGGCGTCCTACGAGCAGTACTTC
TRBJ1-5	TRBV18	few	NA	CASSLLRESNNQPQHF	TGTGCCAGCTCCCTCCTCCGGGAGAGCAACAATCAGCCCCAGCATTTT
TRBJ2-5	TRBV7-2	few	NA	CASSISGTQETQYF	TGTGCCAGCAGCATCAGCGGGACACAAGAGACCCAGTACTTC
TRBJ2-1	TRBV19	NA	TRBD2	CASSIRGRGGDEQFF	TGTGCCAGTAGTATTCGCGGGAGGGGCGGCGATGAGCAGTTCTTC
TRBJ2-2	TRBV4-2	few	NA	CASSQKQGDGELFF	TGTGCCAGCAGCCAAAAACAGGGTGACGGGGAGCTGTTTTTT
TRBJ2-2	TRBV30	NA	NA	CAWAKSNTGELFF	TGTGCCTGGGCGAAATCGAACACCGGGGAGCTGTTTTTT
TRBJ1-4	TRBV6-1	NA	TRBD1	CASSKEGQYNEKLFF	TGTGCCAGCAGTAAGGAGGGACAGTATAATGAAAAACTGTTTTTT
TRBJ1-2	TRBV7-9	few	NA	CASSLPGSYGYTF	TGTGCCAGCAGCTTGCCAGGTTCTTATGGCTACACCTTC
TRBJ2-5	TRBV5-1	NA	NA	CASSLDVRGETQYF	TGCGCCAGCAGCTTGGATGTTCGCGGAGAGACCCAGTACTTC
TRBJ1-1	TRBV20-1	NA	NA	CSVGRAFF	TGCAGCGTCGGGAGGGCTTTCTTT
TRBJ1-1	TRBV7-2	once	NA	CASSSRSEAFF	TGTGCCAGCAGCAGCCGGTCTGAAGCTTTCTTT
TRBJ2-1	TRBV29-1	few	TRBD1	CSVYRGNNEQFF	TGCAGCGTCTACAGGGGGAACAATGAGCAGTTCTTC
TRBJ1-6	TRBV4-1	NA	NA	CASSHPYGQHSPLHF	TGCGCCAGCAGCCACCCCTATGGACAGCATTCACCCCTCCACTTT
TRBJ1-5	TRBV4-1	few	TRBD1	CASSQVGTGGDQPQHF	TGCGCCAGCAGCCAAGTGGGGACAGGGGGCGATCAGCCCCAGCATTTT